The source of this TCR beta chain is a study of blood T cell repertoires in COVID-19 (dated by TCRdb to about 2020). Background for the entire study: The collaborator samples originated in the United States, Italy and Spain and spanned the acute and convalescent phases of COVID-19. The material from the prospective study consisted of cDNA or gDNA derived from T cells, B-cell-depleted T cells, or PBMCs. Deeply sampled blood TCRbeta repertoires from subjects exposed to, actively infected with, or recovered from COVID-19 were included in the dataset. The repertoires were made available in a free public database intended to serve as a resource for research on the immune response to SARS-CoV-2. Samples were obtained from the ongoing ImmuneRACE study (first 160 participants) and from 1,200 or so subjects provided by 6 global collaborators. A de-identified subject ID, COVID-19 status, age in years and sex were almost always included in the sample metadata. Where HLA class I and class II types were available, the types were taken from metadata supplied by the sample provider, not from assay-based typing. Paper-wide results and their limitations: The quantity of clinical and demographic metadata differed by source and by participant and was supplied without curation.

TCRbeta CDR3 regions were amplified from genomic DNA by means of the immunoSEQ Assay, a bias-controlled multiplex PCR. Per the authors' processing: Nucleated cell counts per sample were estimated from amplification of reference gene primers within the assay. To quantify the absolute abundance of each unique TCRbeta CDR3 rearrangement, sequence reads were collapsed and filtered. Productive Simpson clonality was computed per sample as the square root of Simpson's diversity index over productive rearrangements. Entries here come from immuneACCESS through TCRdb and include only in-frame sequences with V and J called. Some clones fail to appear in such tables; in the studies checked, an unresolved V gene covers under half of the shortfall, and the cause of the remainder is unknown. The V and J calls and clone size come from that table; D and trimming were worked out from the DNA. For this sample the table gives about 160,000 clones, of which approximately 82% were detected only once. The top ten clones comprise around 7% of the sample.

In Seattle, one collaborating source enrolled patients while the infection was active and tracked those patients longitudinally over the course of disease. The collaborating institutions used their own protocols to collect whole blood in K2EDTA tubes. For TCRbeta analysis, collaborators shipped samples in one of three forms: frozen whole blood, isolated PBMCs, or DNA extracted from either of those sample types. Including cysteine and phenylalanine, the CDR3 has 12 amino acids. Here the CDR3 DNA is all that survives: 36 bases in frame from base 1. The germline V gene gives CDR1 as MNHEY and CDR2 as SVGAGI. V loses 2 bases of germline sequence and J loses 10 bases, and the interval between the two ends is 11 bases. With regard to this clone: The antigen it binds to is not known. Per-base qualities were not stored, and no clone one base away is much larger.

Sequencing was performed on peripheral blood. The V gene is TRBV6-5 and the J gene is TRBJ1-2; the D segment could be TRBD1, given 6 matching bases. This receptor was identified in a woman between 40 and 50 years old with COVID-19, enrolled during active disease. This receptor has the CDR3 CASSYAGQPYTF. The bases are TGTGCCAGCAGTTACGCCGGACAGCCCTACACCTTC.